What follows describes a single TCR beta chain. Trimming stripped 3 bases from V and 10 bases from J, with 18 bases between. The CDR3 runs 14 residues. CDR1 is SGHAT and CDR2 is FQNNGV in the germline V gene. The sample comes from a study of T cell changes during pregnancy in multiple sclerosis. The table came from immunoSEQ multiplex PCR; TCRdb's copy has only in-frame clones and leaves some out. The sample contains under 70,000 clones, roughly 91% of which appear only once. The chain uses TRBV11-2 and TRBJ1-1; unclear D gene. This receptor was obtained from a female donor in good health, enrolled as a control in a pregnancy study. Sequenced material: peripheral blood, taken in the third trimester of pregnancy. The CDR3, as DNA: TGTGCCAGCAGCTTCTCGGGAGCCTCCCTTGGAGCTTTCTTT. This sequence encodes CASSFSGASLGAFF.